This T cell receptor beta chain was profiled in a study of immune cell composition in non-small cell lung cancer (dated by TCRdb to about 2017). General notes on the study: Histologic subtype, mainly lung adenocarcinoma or squamous cell carcinoma, was assigned on the basis of H&E together with p63, CK5, Napsin A and TTF-1 immunohistochemistry. Supplementary cohort #1 consisted of some eleven lung adenocarcinoma cases with paired tumour/lung TCR-beta sequencing and with TIL populations generated to assess tumour reactivity. Adaptive Biotechnologies TCR-beta sequencing was carried out on 32 to 40 paired NSCLC tumour and non-adjacent lung specimens, as well as on about 25 tumour-only specimens. Several tumour specimens with TCR-beta data were of rare histological subtypes and were excluded from the subtype comparisons.

Results the study describes overall, beyond this receptor: Across ten or so adenocarcinoma cases, the maximal tumour-associated clone frequency showed a strong correlation with TIL tumour reactivity, but overall clonality showed no such correlation. Nearly half of NSCLC cases had tumour-associated clones >0.5%, with around 80% of squamous carcinomas showing such clones compared with about 30% of adenocarcinomas. Smoking pack-years did not significantly correlate with tumour TCR-beta clonality. The reactivity cohort was only about ten cases, and tumour-reactive clones were not shown to share sequences with the dominant in vivo tumour-associated clones.

The CDR3, cysteine through phenylalanine, is 14 amino acids long. Of all the DNA, just the CDR3 is kept, 42 bases in frame from base 1. CDR1 and CDR2 are read off the germline V gene (reference sequence) as MNHEY and SMNVEV. Trimming removed 3 bases from V and 6 bases from J; the gene matches leave 2 bases unexplained. As concerns this clone: Its antigen is currently not known. No base qualities exist here, and no much larger clone lies one base off it.

A two-step multiplex PCR was used to amplify TCR-beta CDR3 regions from genomic DNA, and Illumina-compatible adaptors were added in the second step. TCR-beta immunosequencing was carried out on an Illumina platform through the commercial immunoSEQ service. Regarding the original processing steps: Repertoires were summarised by productive clonality and by Top 10 Clones, defined as the percentage of T-cell templates derived from the ten most frequent sequences. Productive clonality had a range of 0 to 1, where 1 means a monoclonal population. Using log10 scatter plots, tumour-associated clones were identified as sequences that made up at least 0.1% of tumour T-cell templates yet were absent from the matched non-adjacent lung. Two-group comparisons used Student's t-tests, stages used ANOVA, and relationships used linear regression, analysed in GraphPad Prism7 and R. Imported from immuneACCESS, the table was reduced by TCRdb to in-frame sequences with V and J called. These copies leave out some clones; in studies compared against another copy, an unresolved V gene accounts for under half, and the cause of the remainder is not known. That table supplies the V and J calls and clone size; D and trimming were determined from the DNA. The sample table records approximately 9,000 clones; around three quarters of these occur just once. Clones ranked in the top ten supply around 13% of the sample.

Non-adjacent lung tissue from the same patient, taken as far from the tumour as possible and at least 3 cm away, was used for the normal lung samples. Frozen aliquots of unsorted single-cell suspensions were used for genomic DNA extraction with the QIAamp DNA kit. Tissues were received within 2 hours of resection and were immediately processed into single-cell suspensions. Tissue was broken up mechanically, digested enzymatically with DNase I, collagenase I and hyaluronidase for around 30 minutes at 37 degrees C, and then filtered and RBC-lysed. This sequence was found in a human donor with non-small cell lung cancer. Source material: non-adjacent lung tissue. The chain links TRBV27 with TRBJ2-1, with 10 bases in between that match TRBD2. In nucleotides, the sequence is TGTGCCAGCAGTTTTAGCGGGGGGATCAATGAGCAGTTCTTC. This encodes CASSFSGGINEQFF.